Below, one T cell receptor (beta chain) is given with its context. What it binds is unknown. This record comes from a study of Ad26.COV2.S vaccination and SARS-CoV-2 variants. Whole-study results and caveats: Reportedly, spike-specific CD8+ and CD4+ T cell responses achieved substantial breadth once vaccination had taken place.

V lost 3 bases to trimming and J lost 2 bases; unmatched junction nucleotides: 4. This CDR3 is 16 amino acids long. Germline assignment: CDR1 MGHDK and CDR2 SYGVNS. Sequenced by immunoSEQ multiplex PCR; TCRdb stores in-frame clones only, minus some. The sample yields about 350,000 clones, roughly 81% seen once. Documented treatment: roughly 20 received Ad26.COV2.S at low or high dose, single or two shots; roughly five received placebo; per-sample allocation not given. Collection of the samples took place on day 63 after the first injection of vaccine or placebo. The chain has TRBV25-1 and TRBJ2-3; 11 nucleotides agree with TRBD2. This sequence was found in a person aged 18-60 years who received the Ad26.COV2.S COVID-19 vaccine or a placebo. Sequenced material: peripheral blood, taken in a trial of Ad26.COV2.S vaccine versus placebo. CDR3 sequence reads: CASSDLAGGITDTQYF. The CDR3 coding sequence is TGTGCCAGCAGTGACCTAGCGGGAGGAATCACAGATACGCAGTATTTT. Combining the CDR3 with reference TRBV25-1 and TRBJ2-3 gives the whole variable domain EADIYQTPRYLVIGTGKKITLECSQTMGHDKMYWYQQDPGMELHLIHYSYGVNSTEKGDLSSESTVSRIRTEHFPLTLESARPSHTSQYLCASSDLAGGITDTQYFGPGTRLTVL.